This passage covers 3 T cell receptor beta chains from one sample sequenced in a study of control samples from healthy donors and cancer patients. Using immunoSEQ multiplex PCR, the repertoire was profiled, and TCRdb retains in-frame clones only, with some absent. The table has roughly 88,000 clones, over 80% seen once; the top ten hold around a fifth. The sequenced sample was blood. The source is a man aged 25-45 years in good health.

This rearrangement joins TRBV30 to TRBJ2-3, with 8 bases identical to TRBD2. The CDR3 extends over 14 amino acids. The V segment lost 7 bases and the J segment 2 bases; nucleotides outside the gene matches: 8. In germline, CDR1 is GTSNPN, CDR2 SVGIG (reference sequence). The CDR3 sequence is CASQRRGATDTQYF. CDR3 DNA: TGTGCCTCACAGCGGCGGGGGGCCACAGATACGCAGTATTTT.

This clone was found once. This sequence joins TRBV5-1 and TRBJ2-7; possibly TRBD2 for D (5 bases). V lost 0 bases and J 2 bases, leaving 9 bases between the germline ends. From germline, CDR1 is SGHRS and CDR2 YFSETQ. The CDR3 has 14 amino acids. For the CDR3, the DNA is TGCGCCAGCAGCTTGGGACTACCTACCTACGAGCAGTACTTC. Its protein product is CASSLGLPTYEQYF.

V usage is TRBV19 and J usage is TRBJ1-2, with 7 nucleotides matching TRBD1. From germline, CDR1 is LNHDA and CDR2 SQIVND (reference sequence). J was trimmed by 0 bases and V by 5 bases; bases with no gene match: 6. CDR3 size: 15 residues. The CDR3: CASSRGTASNYGYTF. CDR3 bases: TGTGCCAGTAGTCGAGGGACAGCCTCTAACTATGGCTACACCTTC.